The 6 T cell receptor beta chains listed next were all sequenced from one sample in a study of blood T cell repertoires in COVID-19. The method was immunoSEQ multiplex PCR; TCRdb's version includes in-frame clones alone and lacks a portion of them. The sample has some 66,000 clones; about 87% are singletons. Sequenced input: peripheral blood. These receptors were obtained from a human donor with active COVID-19. The donor label of this sample is uncertain.

The chain is built from TRBV24-1 and TRBJ2-7, with 7 bases identical to TRBD2. V dropped 2 bases and J dropped 7; count of bases not matched to a gene: 13. CDR1 is KGHDR and CDR2 is SFDVKD in the germline V gene. CDR3 length: 16 residues. The CDR3 DNA is TGTGCCACCAGTGATTCTAGAACCGGGGAGGGCCGGGAGCAGTACTTC. This translates into CATSDSRTGEGREQYF.

The chain combines TRBV10-3 with TRBJ2-3, with TRBD2 matching over 12 bases. V lost 4 bases and J lost 8; bases outside the gene matches: 4. The CDR3 spans 14 residues. In germline, CDR1 is ENHRY, CDR2 SYGVKD. For the CDR3, the DNA is TGTGCCATCAGTGGGACTAGCGGGGAAGGTACGCAGTATTTT. Its translation is CAISGTSGEGTQYF.

J is TRBJ2-2 and V is TRBV9; 10 bases align to TRBD1. Trimming took 3 bases from V and 5 from J; bases not matched to a gene: 7. CDR3 length: 16 residues. The germline gives CDR1 SGDLS, CDR2 YYNGEE. The CDR3 sequence is CASSAETGGATGELFF. The CDR3 nucleotides read TGTGCCAGCAGCGCAGAGACAGGGGGCGCAACCGGGGAGCTGTTTTTT.

The V and J genes are TRBV6-5 and TRBJ1-1, with 10 positions matching TRBD1. Trimming removed 3 bases from V and 4 bases from J; junction bases left unmatched: 5. This CDR3 has 15 residues. Germline V lookup: CDR1 MNHEY, CDR2 SVGAGI. The DNA for the CDR3 is TGTGCCAGCAGTTATGGTCGGACAGGGGGCACTGAAGCTTTCTTT. It codes for CASSYGRTGGTEAFF.

The V call is TRBV15, the J call TRBJ1-3, with a weak D call TRBD1 (6 bases). V was pared by 0 bases and J by 8 bases, with 20 bases between. Germline V gene lookup returns CDR1 LNHNV and CDR2 YYDKDF (reference sequence). CDR3 length: 17 amino acids. DNA of the CDR3: TGTGCCACCAGCAGAGATTTAGGGGGTATTTACCCGGACACCATATATTTT. This codes for CATSRDLGGIYPDTIYF.

The chain has TRBV7-9 and TRBJ1-2; 8 bases map to TRBD1. V lost 1 base to trimming and J lost 6 bases; unmatched junction nucleotides: 4. In germline, CDR1 is SEHNR, CDR2 FQNEAQ (reference sequence). This CDR3 spans 14 amino acids. CDR3 in DNA: TGTGCCAGCAGCTTAGACAGGGGGGATGATGGCTACACCTTC. It is translated as CASSLDRGDDGYTF. Variable domain in full (rest from reference TRBV7-9 and TRBJ1-2): DTGVSQNPRHKITKRGQNVTFRCDPISEHNRLYWYRQTLGQGPEFLTYFQNEAQLEKSRLLSDRFSAERPKGSFSTLEIQRTEQGDSAMYLCASSLDRGDDGYTFGSGTRLTVV.